A single sample is the source of the 28 T cell receptor beta chains below, sequenced in a study of siplizumab effects on memory and regulatory T cells. Profiled with immunoSEQ multiplex PCR; TCRdb holds only in-frame clones, not every one. The profile shows approximately 82,000 clones, about nine tenths of them singletons. Input material: Tregs sorted from blood. Source of these receptors: a human donor in good health.

The chain couples TRBV5-6 to TRBJ2-7, with 7 bases matching TRBD1. The CDR3 totals 14 residues. Germline lookup yields CDR1 SGHDT and CDR2 YYEEEE. V trimming: 4 bases; J trimming: 2 bases; junction bases outside the gene matches: 6. The CDR3 nucleotides are TGTGCCAGCAGCCGGGACAGCCGAGCCTACGAGCAGTACTTC. Encoded protein: CASSRDSRAYEQYF.

The rearrangement links TRBV7-2 to TRBJ1-4, with D possibly matching TRBD1 (5 bases). V was cut by 4 bases and J by 3 bases, with 9 bases left in between. Germline values: CDR1 SGHTA, CDR2 FQGNSA. The CDR3 is made up of 14 amino acids. The CDR3 reads CASSWGVSNEKLFF. For the CDR3, the DNA is TGTGCCAGCAGCTGGGGGGTATCTAATGAAAAACTGTTTTTT.

This clone was observed once. The gene calls are TRBV5-3 and TRBJ2-7; unclear D gene. TRBV5-3 is an ORF for which the function is uncertain. The V gene lost 5 bases and the J gene lost 0 bases, with 12 bases spanning the gap. The CDR3 is 14 amino acids. CDR3 in amino acids: CARRCGRSSYEQYF. The CDR3 nucleotides read TGTGCCAGAAGATGCGGCAGGAGCTCCTACGAGCAGTACTTC.

J is TRBJ1-3 and V is TRBV5-1; D remains unclear. V shed 5 bases and J shed 8 bases, with 17 bases lying between them. Germline V CDR1 and CDR2: SGHRS, YFSETQ. The CDR3 spans 14 residues. CDR3 loop: CASSPGGRSDTIYF. The DNA of the CDR3 is TGCGCCAGCAGTCCCGGTGGGAGGTCGGACACCATATATTTT.

This chain connects TRBV7-2 to TRBJ2-7; 9 bases agree with TRBD1. The germline V gene encodes CDR1 SGHTA and CDR2 FQGNSA. J was trimmed by 1 base and V by 4 bases; bases with no gene match: 5. The CDR3 is 15 amino acids. The CDR3 loop reads CASSSPGTGSYEQYF. The CDR3 nucleotides are TGTGCCAGCAGCTCGCCCGGGACAGGGTCCTACGAGCAGTACTTC.

This chain uses TRBV4-2 with TRBJ2-2; either TRBD1 or TRBD2 may supply D (5 bases each). Germline V CDR1 and CDR2: LGHNA, YNFKEQ. CDR3 size: 16 residues. Trimming removed 3 bases from V and 6 bases from J, with 17 bases in between. CDR3 in amino acids: CASSHVREKRSGELFF. DNA for the CDR3: TGTGCCAGCAGCCACGTCAGGGAGAAAAGGTCCGGGGAGCTGTTTTTT.

This clone was seen only once. V is TRBV5-1 and J is TRBJ2-7; TRBD1 matches at 7 bases. J lost 0 bases, V lost 4 bases, and 7 bases had no gene match. The CDR3 is 15 amino acids. Germline-derived CDR1 and CDR2 are SGHRS and YFSETQ. The CDR3 coding sequence is TGCGCCAGCAGCCAAGGACAGGCCCTCTCCTACGAGCAGTACTTC. Its protein product is CASSQGQALSYEQYF.

This sequence joins TRBV15 and TRBJ2-1; D is perhaps TRBD2 (6 bases). CDR3 length: 15 residues. Trimming took off 1 base at V and 4 bases at J, with 11 bases between the two ends. Germline CDR1 is LNHNV and CDR2 is YYDKDF (reference sequence). Here the CDR3 DNA reads TGTGCCACCAGCAGAGGGAGGGGCGGGTACAATGAGCAGTTCTTC. It is translated as CATSRGRGGYNEQFF.

The chain uses TRBV15 and TRBJ2-1; D gene unclear. Looked up from germline, CDR1 is LNHNV and CDR2 is YYDKDF (reference sequence). The V end was cut by 5 bases, the J end by 10 bases, with 18 bases between. The CDR3 has 14 amino acids. CDR3 loop: CATSWGFSLGEQFF. As DNA, the CDR3 is TGTGCCACCAGCTGGGGTTTCAGCTTGGGGGAGCAGTTCTTC.

The rearrangement links TRBV19 to TRBJ2-2; D might be TRBD2 (5 bases). V shed 5 bases and J shed 4 bases, with 8 bases lying between them. CDR1 is LNHDA and CDR2 is SQIVND in the germline V gene (reference sequence). The CDR3 sequence is 13 residues long. The CDR3 loop reads CASSPTSTGELFF. Written as DNA, the CDR3 is TGTGCCAGTAGTCCAACTAGCACCGGGGAGCTGTTTTTT.

This sequence joins TRBV7-9 and TRBJ2-7, with TRBD1 matching over 8 bases. V lost 4 bases and J lost 3; bases outside the gene matches: 8. Per germline, CDR1 SEHNR and CDR2 FQNEAQ (reference sequence). This CDR3 has 15 amino acids. Written as DNA, the CDR3 is TGTGCCAGCAGCTCCGGACAGGGAAGAGGCTACGAGCAGTACTTC. This encodes CASSSGQGRGYEQYF.

This sequence joins TRBV7-9 and TRBJ1-1; no clear D. The CDR3 loop spans 13 amino acids. V shed 2 bases and J shed 6 bases, with 10 bases lying between them. Germline CDR1 and CDR2: SEHNR and FQNEAQ (reference sequence). DNA for the CDR3: TGTGCCAGCAGCTTAATAGGGCCCGCTGAAGCTTTCTTT. This codes for CASSLIGPAEAFF.

The sample holds many counts of this clone. The V and J genes are TRBV27 and TRBJ2-7; 8 bases agree with TRBD1. The CDR3 covers 14 residues. Germline CDR1 MNHEY, CDR2 SMNVEV (reference sequence). Trimming removed 3 bases from V and 2 bases from J; junction bases left unmatched: 3. The CDR3 here is CASSLRQGPYEQYF. Here the CDR3 DNA reads TGTGCCAGCAGTTTGCGACAGGGGCCCTACGAGCAGTACTTC.

This clone was seen a single time. This rearrangement joins TRBV5-1 to TRBJ2-7; TRBD1 might be the D (5 bases). Germline V gene lookup returns CDR1 SGHRS and CDR2 YFSETQ. This CDR3 has 13 residues. The ends were cut back, 2 bases at V and 5 bases at J, with 11 bases in the middle. CDR3 in DNA: TGCGCCAGCAGCTTACAGGACACCAACGAGCAGTACTTC. The encoded protein is CASSLQDTNEQYF.

The gene calls are TRBV9 and TRBJ2-3; D is undetermined. V was cut by 0 bases and J by 3 bases, with 8 bases left in between. The CDR3 runs 14 residues. Germline values: CDR1 SGDLS, CDR2 YYNGEE. Here the CDR3 reads CASSVGAGTDTQYF. The CDR3 region has the DNA TGTGCCAGCAGCGTAGGGGCCGGGACAGATACGCAGTATTTT. Using reference TRBV9 and TRBJ2-3 for the parts outside the CDR3, the full variable domain is DSGVTQTPKHLITATGQRVTLRCSPRSGDLSVYWYQQSLDQGLQFLIQYYNGEERAKGNILERFSAQQFPDLHSELNLSSLELGDSALYFCASSVGAGTDTQYFGPGTRLTVL.

CDR3 nucleotide sequence: TGTGCCAGCAGCGCGGACGGGAACACTGAAGCTTTCTTT. This translates into CASSADGNTEAFF. The rearrangement joins TRBV9 to TRBJ1-1, with unresolved D. CDR1 is SGDLS and CDR2 is YYNGEE in the germline V gene. This CDR3 comprises 13 residues. Trimming removed 3 bases from V and 1 base from J, with 7 bases in between.

The rearrangement links TRBV28 to TRBJ1-6; 7 bases fit TRBD1. V trimming: 5 bases; J trimming: 4 bases; junction bases outside the gene matches: 2. The CDR3 extends over 14 amino acids. Per the germline V gene, CDR1 is MDHEN and CDR2 is SYDVKM. This CDR3 reads CASSRQGYNSPLHF. In DNA, the CDR3 is TGTGCCAGCAGTCGACAGGGATATAATTCACCCCTCCACTTT.

This chain links TRBV10-3 with TRBJ2-2, with 7 bases matching TRBD2. Germline V CDR1 and CDR2: ENHRY, SYGVKD. V lost 7 bases and J lost 7; bases outside the gene matches: 9. This CDR3 comprises 14 residues. The CDR3 protein is CAIMPSGAIGELFF. CDR3 bases: TGTGCCATCATGCCAAGCGGGGCTATCGGGGAGCTGTTTTTT.

The CDR3 loop reads CASSLSGGGGNQPQHF. The CDR3 DNA is TGTGCCAGTAGTTTGTCAGGGGGCGGCGGCAATCAGCCCCAGCATTTT. V gene TRBV19 combines with J gene TRBJ1-5; 8 nucleotides align to TRBD1. The trim removed 5 bases at V and 2 bases at J, leaving 8 bases unmatched. This CDR3 comprises 16 residues. CDR1 is LNHDA, CDR2 SQIVND, per germline (reference sequence).

V gene TRBV30 combines with J gene TRBJ2-6; unclear D gene. From germline, CDR1 is GTSNPN and CDR2 SVGIG (reference sequence). V was pared by 3 bases and J by 0 bases, with 9 bases between. This CDR3 has 15 residues. CDR3 region: CAWSRLYSGANVLTF. CDR3 nucleotides: TGTGCCTGGAGCCGACTCTACTCTGGGGCCAACGTCCTGACTTTC.

This chain joins TRBV18 and TRBJ1-4; D possibly corresponds to TRBD1 (5 bases). In germline, CDR1 is KGHSH, CDR2 LQKENI. The CDR3 length is 15 residues. The V and J ends lost 3 bases and 3 bases respectively, with 11 bases between them. The CDR3 sequence: CASSPQGSSNEKLFF. CDR3 DNA: TGTGCCAGCTCACCGCAGGGATCCTCTAATGAAAAACTGTTTTTT.

The chain recombines TRBV5-1 with TRBJ1-1, with D unclear. Per germline, CDR1 SGHRS and CDR2 YFSETQ. The CDR3 consists of 13 residues. V shed 7 bases and J shed 0 bases, with 10 bases lying between them. The CDR3 protein is CASHLGLNTEAFF. The CDR3 DNA reads TGCGCCAGCCACCTAGGGTTGAACACTGAAGCTTTCTTT.

This clone was picked up a small number of times. The V call is TRBV5-4, the J call TRBJ1-1; D not certain. Germline-derived CDR1 and CDR2 are SGHNT and YYREEE (reference sequence). Trimming shortened V by 4 bases and J by 4 bases, and 11 bases separated the two germline ends. The CDR3 runs to 13 residues. The CDR3 sequence is CASSPWSSTEAFF. The DNA of the CDR3 is TGTGCCAGCAGCCCTTGGTCTTCCACTGAAGCTTTCTTT.

This clone occurred once. The V call is TRBV19, the J call TRBJ1-2; D remains unclear. The germline CDR1 and CDR2 sequences are LNHDA and SQIVND (reference sequence). This CDR3 comprises 10 residues. The V end lost 11 bases, the J end lost 5 bases, and 9 bases lay between the germline ends. CDR3 in DNA: TGTGCCTCCACGAGGTATGGCTACACCTTC. Its translation is CASTRYGYTF.

The rearrangement links TRBV6-5 to TRBJ2-5; D perhaps matches TRBD1 (5 bases). V was cut by 7 bases and J by 5 bases, with 17 bases left in between. Germline CDR1 MNHEY, CDR2 SVGAGI. The CDR3 loop spans 14 amino acids. CDR3 protein: CASKAQVAGETQYF. In nucleotides, the CDR3 is TGTGCCAGCAAGGCCCAGGTGGCAGGGGAGACCCAGTACTTC.

This clone was counted once. The CDR3 reads CASREDSPRAGYTF. The CDR3 DNA is TGTGCCAGCAGGGAGGACAGCCCGAGGGCTGGCTACACCTTC. The chain carries TRBV2 and TRBJ1-2; TRBD1 might be the D (6 bases). Trimming pared 6 bases from V and 7 bases from J, leaving 18 bases between. CDR3 length equals 14 residues. Germline assignment: CDR1 SNHLY and CDR2 FYNNEI.

The V gene is TRBV7-9, the J gene TRBJ1-4; 7 bases are a match to TRBD1. Per the germline V gene, CDR1 is SEHNR and CDR2 is FQNEAQ (reference sequence). Unmatched junction bases numbered 6, after V lost 5 bases and J lost 3 bases. The CDR3 runs 15 residues. The CDR3 spells CASSRVTGPNEKLFF. CDR3 DNA: TGTGCCAGCAGCAGAGTGACAGGGCCTAATGAAAAACTGTTTTTT.

This sequence joins TRBV6-6 and TRBJ1-5, with D unclear. Germline CDR1 MNHNY, CDR2 SVGAGI (reference sequence). The germline V and J ends were trimmed by 4 bases and 4 bases, with 8 bases remaining between them. The CDR3 extends over 13 amino acids. The CDR3 loop reads CASSSNSNQPQHF. CDR3 bases: TGTGCCAGCAGTTCTAATTCAAATCAGCCCCAGCATTTT.